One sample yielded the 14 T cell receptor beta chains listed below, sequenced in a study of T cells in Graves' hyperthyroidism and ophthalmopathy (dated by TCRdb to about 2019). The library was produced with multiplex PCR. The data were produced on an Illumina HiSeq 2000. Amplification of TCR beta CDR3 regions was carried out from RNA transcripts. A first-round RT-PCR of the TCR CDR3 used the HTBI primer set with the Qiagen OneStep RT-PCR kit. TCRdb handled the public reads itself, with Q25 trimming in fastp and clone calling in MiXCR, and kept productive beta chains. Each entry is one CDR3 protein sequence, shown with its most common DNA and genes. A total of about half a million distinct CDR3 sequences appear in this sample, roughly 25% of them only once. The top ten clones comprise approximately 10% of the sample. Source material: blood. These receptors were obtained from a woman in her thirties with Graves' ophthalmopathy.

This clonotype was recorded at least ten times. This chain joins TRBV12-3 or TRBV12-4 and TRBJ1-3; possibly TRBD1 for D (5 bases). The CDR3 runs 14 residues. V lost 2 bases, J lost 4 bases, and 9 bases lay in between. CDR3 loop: CASSLRDFGNTIYF. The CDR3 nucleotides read TGTGCCAGCAGTTTAAGGGACTTCGGAAACACCATATATTTT.

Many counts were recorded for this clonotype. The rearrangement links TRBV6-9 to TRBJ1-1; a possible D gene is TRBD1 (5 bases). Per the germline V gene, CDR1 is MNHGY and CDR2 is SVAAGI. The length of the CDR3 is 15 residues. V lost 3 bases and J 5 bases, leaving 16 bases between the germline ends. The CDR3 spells CASSYPPSGGTEAFF. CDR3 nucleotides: TGTGCCAGCAGTTACCCCCCTTCGGGGGGGACTGAAGCTTTCTTT.

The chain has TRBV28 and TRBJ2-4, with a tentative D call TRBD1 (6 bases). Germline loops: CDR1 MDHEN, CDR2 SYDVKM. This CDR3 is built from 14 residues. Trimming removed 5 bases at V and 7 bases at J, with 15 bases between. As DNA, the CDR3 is TGTGCCAGCAGTCCACCGACAGGTTTGAACATTCAGTACTTC. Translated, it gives CASSPPTGLNIQYF.

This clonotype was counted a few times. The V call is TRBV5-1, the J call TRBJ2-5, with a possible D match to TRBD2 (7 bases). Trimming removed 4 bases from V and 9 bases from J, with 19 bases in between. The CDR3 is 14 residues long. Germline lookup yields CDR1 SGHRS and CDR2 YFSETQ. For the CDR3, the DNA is TGCGCCAGCAGCACGGACGGGGGGCAACGGTCCCAGTACTTC. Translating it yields CASSTDGGQRSQYF.

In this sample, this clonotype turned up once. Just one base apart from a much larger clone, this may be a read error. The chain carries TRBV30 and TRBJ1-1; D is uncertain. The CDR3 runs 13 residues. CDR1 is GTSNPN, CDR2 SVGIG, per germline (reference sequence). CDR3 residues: CAWIGLRNTEACF. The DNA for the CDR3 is TGTGCCTGGATAGGACTCAGGAACACTGAAGCTTGCTTT.

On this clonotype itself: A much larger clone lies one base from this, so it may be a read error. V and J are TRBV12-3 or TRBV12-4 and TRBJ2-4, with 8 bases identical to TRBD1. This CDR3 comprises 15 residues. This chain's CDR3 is CASSLTQGAMDIKHF. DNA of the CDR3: TGTGCCAGCAGTCTTACGCAGGGGGCGATGGACATTAAGCACTTC.

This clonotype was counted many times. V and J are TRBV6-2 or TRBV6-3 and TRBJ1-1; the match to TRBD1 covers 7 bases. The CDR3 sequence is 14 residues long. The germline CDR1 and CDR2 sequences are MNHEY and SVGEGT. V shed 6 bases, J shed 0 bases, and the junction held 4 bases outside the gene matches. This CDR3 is CASSRDSMNTEAFF. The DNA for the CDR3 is TGTGCCAGCAGCCGGGACAGCATGAACACTGAAGCTTTCTTT.

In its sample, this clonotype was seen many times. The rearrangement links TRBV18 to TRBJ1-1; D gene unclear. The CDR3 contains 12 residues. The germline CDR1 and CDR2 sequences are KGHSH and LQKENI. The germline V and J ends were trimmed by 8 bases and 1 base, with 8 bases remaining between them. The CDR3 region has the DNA TGTGCCAGCAGTTCGGAGAACACTGAAGCTTTCTTT. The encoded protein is CASSSENTEAFF.

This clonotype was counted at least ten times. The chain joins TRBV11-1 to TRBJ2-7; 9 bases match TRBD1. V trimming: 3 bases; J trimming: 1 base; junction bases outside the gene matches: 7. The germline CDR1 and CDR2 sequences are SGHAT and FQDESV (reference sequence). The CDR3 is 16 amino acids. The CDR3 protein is CASSLSGQGMSYEQYF. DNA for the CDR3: TGTGCCAGCAGCTTGTCAGGACAGGGGATGTCCTACGAGCAGTACTTC. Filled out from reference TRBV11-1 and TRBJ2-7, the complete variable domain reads EAEVAQSPRYKITEKSQAVAFWCDPISGHATLYWYRQILGQGPELLVQFQDESVVDDSQLPKDRFSAERLKGVDSTLKIQPAELGDSAMYLCASSLSGQGMSYEQYFGPGTRLTVT.

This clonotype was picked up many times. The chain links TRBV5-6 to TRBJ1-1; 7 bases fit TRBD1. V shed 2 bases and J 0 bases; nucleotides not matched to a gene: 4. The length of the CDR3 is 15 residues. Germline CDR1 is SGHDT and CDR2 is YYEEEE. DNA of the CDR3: TGTGCCAGCAGCTTTCTAGGACAGGTGAACACTGAAGCTTTCTTT. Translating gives CASSFLGQVNTEAFF.

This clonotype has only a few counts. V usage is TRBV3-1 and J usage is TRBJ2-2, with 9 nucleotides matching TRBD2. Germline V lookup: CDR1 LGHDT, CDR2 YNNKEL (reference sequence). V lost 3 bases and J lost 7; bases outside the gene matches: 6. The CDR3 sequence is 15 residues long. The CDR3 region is CASSHAGLAIGELFF. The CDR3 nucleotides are TGTGCCAGCAGCCACGCGGGACTAGCCATCGGGGAGCTGTTTTTT.

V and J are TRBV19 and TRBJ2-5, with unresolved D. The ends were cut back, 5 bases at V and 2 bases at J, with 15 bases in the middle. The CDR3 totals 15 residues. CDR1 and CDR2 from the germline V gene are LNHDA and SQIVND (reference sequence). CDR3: CASSRGRIFQETQYF. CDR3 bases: TGTGCCAGTAGTCGCGGCCGGATTTTTCAAGAGACCCAGTACTTC.

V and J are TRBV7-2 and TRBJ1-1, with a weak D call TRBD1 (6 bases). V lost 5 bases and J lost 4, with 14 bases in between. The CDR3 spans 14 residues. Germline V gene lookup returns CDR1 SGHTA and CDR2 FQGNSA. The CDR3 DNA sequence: TGTGCCAGCAGCCCGGGACACCTCGTCACTGAAGCTTTCTTT. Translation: CASSPGHLVTEAFF. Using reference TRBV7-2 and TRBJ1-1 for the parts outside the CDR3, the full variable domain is GAGVSQSPSNKVTEKGKDVELRCDPISGHTALYWYRQSLGQGLEFLIYFQGNSAPDKSGLPSDRFSAERTGGSVSTLTIQRTQQEDSAVYLCASSPGHLVTEAFFGQGTRLTVV.

The CDR3 loop reads CASSSTGWKETQYF. DNA of the CDR3: TGTGCCAGCAGCTCTACAGGGTGGAAAGAGACCCAGTACTTC. The chain is built from TRBV7-2 and TRBJ2-5; D is possibly TRBD1 (6 bases). Germline V gene data show CDR1 as SGHTA and CDR2 as FQGNSA. The V and J ends lost 4 bases and 3 bases respectively, with 12 bases between them. The CDR3 has 14 residues.